The 21 T cell receptor beta chains below all came from one sample that was sequenced in a study of CD8 T cells in ankylosing spondylitis. Study-level results: What appeared characteristic of ankylosing spondylitis blood was a TCR beta motif of 7 or 8 highly homologous variants.

TCRdb independently ran MiXCR on the 5' RACE reads; one entry per CDR3 protein. Of some 400,000 distinct CDR3 sequences detected, about a fifth appear once; the ten largest clones hold roughly a sixth. The antigens for these receptors are not known. Sequenced input: blood, either unsorted or a sorted T cell fraction (not recorded which). Receptors originate from a male donor with ankylosing spondylitis.

V gene TRBV7-9 combines with J gene TRBJ2-1; TRBD1 matches 10 bases. This CDR3 contains 14 residues. The V segment lost 8 bases and the J segment 2 bases; nucleotides outside the gene matches: 3. Germline CDR1 is SEHNR and CDR2 is FQNEAQ (reference sequence). The DNA for the CDR3 is TGTGCCAGCGCGGACAGGGGGGCCTACAATGAGCAGTTCTTC. Translated, it gives CASADRGAYNEQFF. The full variable domain, its missing parts supplied by reference TRBV7-9 and TRBJ2-1, is DTGVSQNPRHKITKRGQNVTFRCDPISEHNRLYWYRQTLGQGPEFLTYFQNEAQLEKSRLLSDRFSAERPKGSFSTLEIQRTEQGDSAMYLCASADRGAYNEQFFGPGTRLTVL.

Many counts were recorded for this clonotype. The genes are TRBV7-3 and TRBJ2-2; no firm D call. V gave up 5 bases and J gave up 6 bases, with 10 bases separating them. The V gene's germline CDR1 is SGHTA and CDR2 FQGTGA. The CDR3 length is 13 residues. For the CDR3, the DNA is TGTGCCAGCAGCCCCTCTCTGGCCGGGGAGCTGTTTTTT. It yields the protein CASSPSLAGELFF.

At least ten counts were recorded for this clonotype. V is TRBV4-1 and J is TRBJ1-2; D remains ambiguous. With 1 base removed from V and 2 bases from J, the gap between germline ends came to 5 bases. Germline loops: CDR1 MGHRA, CDR2 YSYEKL. CDR3 size: 13 residues. Written as DNA, the CDR3 is TGCGCCAGCAGCCAAGTTCCGAACTATGGCTACACCTTC. Translated: CASSQVPNYGYTF.

This clonotype was seen more than once but under ten times. As DNA, the CDR3 is TGTGCCAGCAGCCTCGGACGCGTTCAGCCCCAGCATTTT. Encoded protein: CASSLGRVQPQHF. The V call is TRBV2, the J call TRBJ1-5, with no clear D. Trimming removed 6 bases at V and 6 bases at J, with 12 bases between. Germline-derived CDR1 and CDR2 are SNHLY and FYNNEI. This CDR3 contains 13 residues.

This clonotype was seen only a few times. J is TRBJ1-2 and V is TRBV5-4; 7 bases align to TRBD1. Germline lookup yields CDR1 SGHNT and CDR2 YYREEE (reference sequence). This CDR3 contains 15 residues. The V segment lost 0 bases and the J segment 8 bases; nucleotides outside the gene matches: 10. The CDR3 coding sequence is TGTGCCAGCAGCTTGGACAGGGGAATTTCTCGGGGCTACACCTTC. This gives the protein CASSLDRGISRGYTF.

This clonotype occurred a few times. The V and J genes are TRBV29-1 and TRBJ2-5; 7 bases fit TRBD1. The length of the CDR3 is 14 residues. From germline, CDR1 is SQVTM and CDR2 ANQGSEA. After removal of 4 bases from V and 6 bases from J, the junction contained 11 bases not matched to a gene. The CDR3, as DNA: TGCAGCGTTGGCCCGGGGACAGAGCCGCAGACCCAGTACTTC. This codes for CSVGPGTEPQTQYF.

This chain connects TRBV9 to TRBJ2-2; D is possibly TRBD1 or TRBD2 (5 bases each). The CDR3 is 17 amino acids. V lost 4 bases, J lost 1 base, and 17 bases lay in between. Germline-derived CDR1 and CDR2 are SGDLS and YYNGEE. The chain's CDR3 is CASSSRRGAVNTGELFF. DNA of the CDR3: TGTGCCAGCAGCAGCCGAAGAGGGGCGGTGAACACCGGGGAGCTGTTTTTT. The full variable domain, in which reference TRBV9 and TRBJ2-2 provide the parts outside the CDR3, is DSGVTQTPKHLITATGQRVTLRCSPRSGDLSVYWYQQSLDQGLQFLIQYYNGEERAKGNILERFSAQQFPDLHSELNLSSLELGDSALYFCASSSRRGAVNTGELFFGEGSRLTVL.

This clonotype was counted between two and nine times. The chain employs TRBV20-1 and TRBJ2-3, with D unclear. Germline V gene lookup returns CDR1 DFQATT and CDR2 SNEGSKA (reference sequence). The CDR3 extends over 10 amino acids. The CDR3 DNA follows: TGCAGCACGGGTGGGGATACGCAGTATTTT. It is translated as CSTGGDTQYF.

This clonotype was picked up a small number of times. The rearrangement joins TRBV29-1 to TRBJ2-7; TRBD2 matches at 13 bases. The length of the CDR3 is 14 residues. Germline trimming cut 5 bases from V and 6 bases from J; bases unmatched to any gene: 7. Per germline, CDR1 SQVTM and CDR2 ANQGSEA. The CDR3 bases are TGCAGCGTTTGGACTAGCGGGAGCTGGGGCGAGCAGTACTTC. Residues: CSVWTSGSWGEQYF.

This clonotype was seen a few times. The genes are TRBV18 and TRBJ2-7; 7 bases align to TRBD1. The CDR3 covers 13 residues. The V gene's germline CDR1 is KGHSH and CDR2 LQKENI. Trimming cost V 5 bases and J 3 bases; bases outside gene matches: 4. In nucleotides, the CDR3 is TGTGCCAGCTCAGGGACAGCACTCTACGAGCAGTACTTC. It yields the protein CASSGTALYEQYF. The whole variable domain, remainder taken from reference TRBV18 and TRBJ2-7, is NAGVMQNPRHLVRRRGQEARLRCSPMKGHSHVYWYRQLPEEGLKFMVYLQKENIIDESGMPKERFSAEFPKEGPSILRIQQVVRGDSAAYFCASSGTALYEQYFGPGTRLTVT.

This clonotype was detected only a few times. The chain has TRBV20-1 and TRBJ1-1; TRBD1 matches 7 bases. The length of the CDR3 is 13 residues. J gave up 0 bases and V 3 bases, and 1 base lay outside the gene matches. The germline CDR1 and CDR2 sequences are DFQATT and SNEGSKA (reference sequence). The CDR3 spells CSARTGMNTEAFF. The CDR3 nucleotides are TGCAGTGCTAGGACAGGGATGAACACTGAAGCTTTCTTT.

This clonotype was counted between two and nine times. This chain connects TRBV7-8 to TRBJ2-3, with D possibly matching TRBD2 (6 bases). Germline lookup yields CDR1 SGHVS and CDR2 FQNEAQ. The CDR3 length is 16 residues. The germline V and J ends were trimmed by 2 bases and 3 bases, with 15 bases remaining between them. CDR3 amino acids: CASSLLRGGTTDTQYF. For the CDR3, the DNA is TGTGCCAGCAGCTTATTACGGGGCGGGACTACAGATACGCAGTATTTT.

The chain has TRBV27 and TRBJ1-1; D gene ambiguous. The germline V gene has CDR1 MNHEY and CDR2 SMNVEV (reference sequence). V lost 3 bases and J lost 0, with 8 bases in between. There are 14 residues in the CDR3. The CDR3 here is CASSFRRMNTEAFF. For the CDR3, the DNA is TGTGCCAGCAGTTTTAGGAGGATGAACACTGAAGCTTTCTTT.

There are a few counts of this clonotype. The chain couples TRBV6-1 to TRBJ2-1; D is uncertain. V lost 7 bases, J lost 1 base, and 11 bases lay in between. CDR1 is MNHNS and CDR2 is SASEGT in the germline V gene. This CDR3 spans 14 amino acids. The CDR3 sequence: CASKSADSYNEQFF. The CDR3 DNA follows: TGTGCCAGCAAGTCCGCAGATTCCTACAATGAGCAGTTCTTC.

V usage is TRBV20-1 and J usage is TRBJ2-5; 9 bases are a match to TRBD1. Germline V CDR1 and CDR2: DFQATT, SNEGSKA (reference sequence). The CDR3 contains 19 residues. V lost 3 bases and J lost 5; bases outside the gene matches: 22. CDR3 nucleotide sequence: TGCAGTGCTAGTTCCGTGGGCTTAATTAATACAGGGGGCAGGGAGACCCAGTACTTC. Residues: CSASSVGLINTGGRETQYF.

This clonotype was seen more than once but under ten times. This chain connects TRBV7-2 to TRBJ2-3; TRBD2 aligns across 9 bases. The CDR3 totals 13 residues. Losses at the gene ends were 3 bases for V and 10 bases for J; bases not matched to a gene: 5. CDR1 is SGHTA and CDR2 is FQGNSA in the germline V gene. The chain's CDR3 is CASSFEAGGAQYF. The CDR3 coding sequence is TGTGCCAGCAGCTTTGAGGCGGGAGGGGCGCAGTATTTT.

The rearrangement uses TRBV2 and TRBJ2-1; D is uncertain. V lost 6 bases and J lost 0, with 12 bases in between. CDR1 SNHLY and CDR2 FYNNEI come from the germline V gene. CDR3 length: 15 residues. The CDR3: CASSRFSGSYNEQFF. CDR3 in DNA: TGTGCCAGCAGCCGATTCAGTGGCTCCTACAATGAGCAGTTCTTC. Full variable domain (outside the CDR3, taken from reference TRBV2 and TRBJ2-1): EPEVTQTPSHQVTQMGQEVILRCVPISNHLYFYWYRQILGQKVEFLVSFYNNEISEKSEIFDDQFSVERPDGSNFTLKIRSTKLEDSAMYFCASSRFSGSYNEQFFGPGTRLTVL.

The genes are TRBV21-1 and TRBJ2-7. TRBV21-1 is tagged as a pseudogene. The length of the CDR3 is 13 residues. The CDR3 reads CASNLGNGVEQYF. As DNA, the CDR3 is TGTGCCAGCAACCTCGGCAATGGGGTCGAGCAGTACTTC.

The CDR3: CAISVEGPQGRQPQHF. The CDR3 region has the DNA TGTGCCATCAGTGTCGAGGGCCCTCAGGGCAGACAGCCCCAGCATTTT. The V gene is TRBV10-3, the J gene TRBJ1-5; weak D call: TRBD1 (5 bases). Germline assignment: CDR1 ENHRY and CDR2 SYGVKD. The V gene lost 4 bases and the J gene lost 7 bases, with 20 bases spanning the gap. CDR3 size: 16 residues.

The V and J genes are TRBV20-1 and TRBJ1-1; D might be TRBD1 (5 bases). The V gene lost 5 bases and the J gene lost 11 bases, with 18 bases spanning the gap. The germline V gene encodes CDR1 DFQATT and CDR2 SNEGSKA (reference sequence). This CDR3 is built from 12 residues. Here the CDR3 reads CSAPDRGIKAFF. CDR3 DNA: TGCAGTGCTCCCGACCGGGGCATTAAGGCTTTCTTT.

V is TRBV6-2 or TRBV6-3 and J is TRBJ2-5; D ambiguous. The V end lost 2 bases, the J end lost 13 bases, and 17 bases lay between the germline ends. The germline gives CDR1 MNHEY, CDR2 SVGEGT. This CDR3 is built from 13 residues. CDR3 region: CASSYTGDATTYF. CDR3 DNA: TGTGCCAGCAGTTACACTGGGGATGCCACGACGTACTTC.